Listed below are T cell receptor beta chains from one sample, sequenced in a study of T cell responses to AZD1222 COVID-19 vaccine. The table came from immunoSEQ multiplex PCR; TCRdb's copy has only in-frame clones and leaves some out. Of around 150,000 clones listed, roughly 90% are singletons. The sample here was peripheral blood, taken on day 0 of AZD1222 vaccination. The receptors were gathered from an adult in good health. Both conserved end residues are part of each CDR3. The D gene is left open where the match is weak. Clone size, where shown, is once, few, many, or a class for clones that have expanded.

CDR3nt: TGTGCCAGCTCACCACCAAGGACATCCTACAATGAGCAGTTCTTC
CDR3aa: CASSPPRTSYNEQFF
d_gene: .
j_gene: TRBJ2-1
abundance: once
v_gene: TRBV18

CDR3nt: TGTGCCAGCGGGACAACTTATCGAAACTATGGCTACACCTTC
CDR3aa: CASGTTYRNYGYTF
d_gene: .
j_gene: TRBJ1-2
abundance: .
v_gene: TRBV9

CDR3nt: TGTGCCAGCTCACCAGAGGTTGTCCGGGAGCAGTACTTC
CDR3aa: CASSPEVVREQYF
d_gene: .
j_gene: TRBJ2-7
abundance: .
v_gene: TRBV18

CDR3nt: TGTGCCAGCAGATACAGGGGGAACACTGAAGCTTTCTTT
CDR3aa: CASRYRGNTEAFF
d_gene: TRBD1
j_gene: TRBJ1-1
abundance: .
v_gene: TRBV27

CDR3nt: TGTGCCAGCAGCGTAGAAGGGACAGCCTCCTACGAGCAGTACTTC
CDR3aa: CASSVEGTASYEQYF
d_gene: TRBD1
j_gene: TRBJ2-7
abundance: .
v_gene: TRBV9

CDR3nt: TGTGCCAGCAGTTCACGACAGGGGAATTCACCCCTCCACTTT
CDR3aa: CASSSRQGNSPLHF
d_gene: TRBD1
j_gene: TRBJ1-6
abundance: .
v_gene: TRBV27

CDR3nt: TGCGCCAGCAGCCAAGTCATCGGACCCTACGAGCAGTACTTC
CDR3aa: CASSQVIGPYEQYF
d_gene: .
j_gene: TRBJ2-7
abundance: .
v_gene: TRBV4-3

CDR3nt: TGTGCCAGCAGTTACACCGGGACCAACTCCTACGAGCAGTACTTC
CDR3aa: CASSYTGTNSYEQYF
d_gene: .
j_gene: TRBJ2-7
abundance: .
v_gene: TRBV7-2

CDR3nt: TGTGCCAGCAGCCAAGATTGGGGGCCAGGGTATTTC
CDR3aa: CASSQDWGPGYF
d_gene: .
j_gene: TRBJ2-7
abundance: .
v_gene: TRBV14

CDR3nt: TGTGCCAGCAGTTTATTAGGACTCATAACGGCGGGCTACACCTTC
CDR3aa: CASSLLGLITAGYTF
d_gene: .
j_gene: TRBJ1-2
abundance: once
v_gene: TRBV28

CDR3nt: TGTGCCAGCAGTTTCCTAAGGACAGGCAGGAAATCCGAGCAGTACTTC
CDR3aa: CASSFLRTGRKSEQYF
d_gene: TRBD1
j_gene: TRBJ2-7
abundance: once
v_gene: TRBV27

CDR3nt: TGTGCCAGCAGCTTAAGGAGGGCTTCGAACACCGGGGAGCTGTTTTTT
CDR3aa: CASSLRRASNTGELFF
d_gene: .
j_gene: TRBJ2-2
abundance: .
v_gene: TRBV7-3

CDR3nt: TGTGCCAGCCGGCCGGAAATTGGCAGGGACACTGAAGCTTTCTTT
CDR3aa: CASRPEIGRDTEAFF
d_gene: .
j_gene: TRBJ1-1
abundance: .
v_gene: TRBV28

CDR3nt: TGTGCCAGCAGCCAGGGTTTAGCGGGAGGGCTACGGTACGAGCAGTACTTC
CDR3aa: CASSQGLAGGLRYEQYF
d_gene: TRBD2
j_gene: TRBJ2-7
abundance: .
v_gene: TRBV7-2

CDR3nt: TGTGCCAGCAGTTTTCGGGTCGCCTACGAGCAGTACTTC
CDR3aa: CASSFRVAYEQYF
d_gene: .
j_gene: TRBJ2-7
abundance: once
v_gene: TRBV28

CDR3nt: TGCGCCAGCAGCTTGGAAGGAGGGGGATACAATGAGCAGTTCTTC
CDR3aa: CASSLEGGGYNEQFF
d_gene: .
j_gene: TRBJ2-1
abundance: .
v_gene: TRBV5-1

CDR3nt: TGTGCCAGCAGCAGGACAGTCGAAAATCAGCCCCAGCATTTT
CDR3aa: CASSRTVENQPQHF
d_gene: .
j_gene: TRBJ1-5
abundance: .
v_gene: TRBV9

CDR3nt: TGTGCCAGCAGCTACCGGACAGGGAACGGGGCCAACGTCCTGACTTTC
CDR3aa: CASSYRTGNGANVLTF
d_gene: TRBD1
j_gene: TRBJ2-6
abundance: .
v_gene: TRBV7-9

CDR3nt: TGTGCCAGCAGACCCAGGATACAGGGGCGGGGCGGGGCCAACGTCCTGACTTTC
CDR3aa: CASRPRIQGRGGANVLTF
d_gene: .
j_gene: TRBJ2-6
abundance: .
v_gene: TRBV5-4

CDR3nt: TGTGCCAGCAGCAGTTCGGGACAGGGGTGGTACGAGCAGTACTTC
CDR3aa: CASSSSGQGWYEQYF
d_gene: TRBD1
j_gene: TRBJ2-7
abundance: .
v_gene: TRBV7-6

CDR3nt: TGTGCCAGCAGCTTTAAGGGCGATCAGCCCCAGCATTTT
CDR3aa: CASSFKGDQPQHF
d_gene: .
j_gene: TRBJ1-5
abundance: .
v_gene: TRBV7-2

CDR3nt: TGCAGTGCACGGGCGAACTATGGCTACACCTTC
CDR3aa: CSARANYGYTF
d_gene: .
j_gene: TRBJ1-2
abundance: .
v_gene: TRBV20-1

CDR3nt: TGTGCCAGCAGCGCAAAAGGCGGGGGGCGGACAGATACGCAGTATTTT
CDR3aa: CASSAKGGGRTDTQYF
d_gene: TRBD2
j_gene: TRBJ2-3
abundance: .
v_gene: TRBV9

CDR3nt: TGTGCCTGGAGTGTACTGTTAGGCGGTCCTGGAAACACCATATATTTT
CDR3aa: CAWSVLLGGPGNTIYF
d_gene: .
j_gene: TRBJ1-3
abundance: .
v_gene: TRBV30

CDR3nt: TGTGCCAGCAGCCAAGATGAACCAGTGAGGATCTACAATGAGCAGTTCTTC
CDR3aa: CASSQDEPVRIYNEQFF
d_gene: .
j_gene: TRBJ2-1
abundance: .
v_gene: TRBV3-1/TRBV3-2

CDR3nt: TGCGCCAGCAGCCAAATGACGACGGGGGACTATGGCTACACCTTC
CDR3aa: CASSQMTTGDYGYTF
d_gene: .
j_gene: TRBJ1-2
abundance: .
v_gene: TRBV4-1

CDR3nt: TGTGCCAGCAGCCGCGACAGGGGGTATTTGGGAAACACCATATATTTT
CDR3aa: CASSRDRGYLGNTIYF
d_gene: TRBD1
j_gene: TRBJ1-3
abundance: .
v_gene: TRBV7-8

CDR3nt: TGTGCCAGCAGACCGGGACAGGGGTGGCGTGAGGCTGAAGCTTTCTTT
CDR3aa: CASRPGQGWREAEAFF
d_gene: TRBD1
j_gene: TRBJ1-1
abundance: .
v_gene: TRBV3-1/TRBV3-2

CDR3nt: TGCGCCAGCAGCTTCAGTCAGTCTAATGAAAAACTGTTTTTT
CDR3aa: CASSFSQSNEKLFF
d_gene: .
j_gene: TRBJ1-4
abundance: .
v_gene: TRBV5-1

CDR3nt: TGTGCCAGCAGTGAACAGGGGCTCCACACCGGGGAGCTGTTTTTT
CDR3aa: CASSEQGLHTGELFF
d_gene: .
j_gene: TRBJ2-2
abundance: once
v_gene: TRBV2

CDR3nt: TGTGCCAGCAGTTTCCGAGGGGAGACCCAGTACTTC
CDR3aa: CASSFRGETQYF
d_gene: .
j_gene: TRBJ2-5
abundance: .
v_gene: TRBV28

CDR3nt: TGCGCCAGCAGCTCTACGGGATCTAAGGGGGAGCAGTTCTTC
CDR3aa: CASSSTGSKGEQFF
d_gene: .
j_gene: TRBJ2-1
abundance: .
v_gene: TRBV5-1

CDR3nt: TGTGCCAGCAGCTCTGGGATCGGGACTGAAGCTTTCTTT
CDR3aa: CASSSGIGTEAFF
d_gene: .
j_gene: TRBJ1-1
abundance: .
v_gene: TRBV7-2